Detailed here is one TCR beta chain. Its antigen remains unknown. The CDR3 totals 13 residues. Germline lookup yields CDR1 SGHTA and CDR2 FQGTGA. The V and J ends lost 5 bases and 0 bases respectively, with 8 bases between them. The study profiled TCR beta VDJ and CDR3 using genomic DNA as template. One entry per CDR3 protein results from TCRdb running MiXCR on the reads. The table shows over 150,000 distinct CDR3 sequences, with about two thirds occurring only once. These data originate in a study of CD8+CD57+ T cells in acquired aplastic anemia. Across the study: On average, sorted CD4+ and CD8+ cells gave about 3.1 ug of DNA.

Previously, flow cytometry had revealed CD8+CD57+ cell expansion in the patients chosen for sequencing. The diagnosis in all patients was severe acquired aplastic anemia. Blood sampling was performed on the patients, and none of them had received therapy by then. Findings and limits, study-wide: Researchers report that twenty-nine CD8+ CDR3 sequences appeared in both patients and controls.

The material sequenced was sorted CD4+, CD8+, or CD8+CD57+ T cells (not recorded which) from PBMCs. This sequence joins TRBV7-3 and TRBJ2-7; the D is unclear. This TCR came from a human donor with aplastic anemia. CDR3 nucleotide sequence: TGTGCCAGCAGCATGGACGTCTCCTACGAGCAGTACTTC. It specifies CASSMDVSYEQYF.